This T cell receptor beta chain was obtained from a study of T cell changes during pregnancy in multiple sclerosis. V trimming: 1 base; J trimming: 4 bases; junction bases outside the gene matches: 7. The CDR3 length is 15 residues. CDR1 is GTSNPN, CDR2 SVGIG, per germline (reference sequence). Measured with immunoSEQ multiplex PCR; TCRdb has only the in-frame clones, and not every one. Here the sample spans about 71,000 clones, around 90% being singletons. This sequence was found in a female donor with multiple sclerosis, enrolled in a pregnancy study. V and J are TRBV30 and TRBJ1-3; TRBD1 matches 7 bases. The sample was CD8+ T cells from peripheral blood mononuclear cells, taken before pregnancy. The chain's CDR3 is CAWSGEQTGGNTIYF. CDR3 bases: TGTGCCTGGAGTGGGGAACAGACAGGGGGAAACACCATATATTTT. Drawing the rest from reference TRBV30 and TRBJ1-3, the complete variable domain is SQTIHQWPATLVQPVGSPLSLECTVEGTSNPNLYWYRQAAGRGLQLLFYSVGIGQISSEVPQNLSASRPQDRQFILSSKKLLLSDSGFYLCAWSGEQTGGNTIYFGEGSWLTVV.